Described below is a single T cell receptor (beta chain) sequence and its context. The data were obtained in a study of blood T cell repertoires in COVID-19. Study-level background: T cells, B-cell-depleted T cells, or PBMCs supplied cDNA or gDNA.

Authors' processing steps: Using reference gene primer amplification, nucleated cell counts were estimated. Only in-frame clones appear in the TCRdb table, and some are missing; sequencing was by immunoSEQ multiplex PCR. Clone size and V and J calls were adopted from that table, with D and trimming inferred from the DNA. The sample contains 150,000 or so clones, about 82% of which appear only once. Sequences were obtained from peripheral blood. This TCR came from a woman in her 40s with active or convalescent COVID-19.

CDR3 sequence (DNA): TGTGCCAGCAGCCAAGGAGACAGGGGGTCCCAAGAGACCCAGTACTTC. Its translation is CASSQGDRGSQETQYF. This chain connects TRBV3-1 (or the pseudogene TRBV3-2) to TRBJ2-5; 9 bases match TRBD1. The V gene end was trimmed by 1 base and the J gene end by 1 base; junction bases not matched to a gene: 4. This CDR3 spans 16 amino acids. Per the germline V gene, CDR1 is LGHDT and CDR2 is YNNKEL (reference sequence).